The 13 T cell receptor beta chains presented below share a single source sample, sequenced in a study of blood T cell repertoires in COVID-19. Clones were sequenced by immunoSEQ multiplex PCR, and TCRdb holds only the in-frame ones, with some missing. The sample holds about 320,000 clones, 75% to 90% seen once. Sequencing was carried out using PBMCs or T cells enriched from blood (not recorded which). The receptors derive from a man aged 55 to 70 who had recovered from COVID-19.

This chain connects TRBV5-1 to TRBJ1-4; TRBD1 agrees at 9 bases. This CDR3 contains 16 residues. After removal of 4 bases from V and 5 bases from J, the junction contained 9 bases not matched to a gene. CDR1 and CDR2 from the germline V gene are SGHRS and YFSETQ. For the CDR3, the DNA is TGCGCCAGCAGCCCTCTCACAGGGGGCTCGAATGAAAAACTGTTTTTT. Translated, it gives CASSPLTGGSNEKLFF.

The genes are TRBV7-8 and TRBJ1-5; tentative D call: TRBD1 (5 bases). V lost 1 base to trimming and J lost 4 bases, with 8 bases between them. This CDR3 comprises 14 residues. Germline lookup yields CDR1 SGHVS and CDR2 FQNEAQ. CDR3 residues: CASSLGQLNQPQHF. The CDR3 DNA follows: TGTGCCAGCAGCTTAGGACAGCTAAATCAGCCCCAGCATTTT.

The V gene is TRBV5-1, the J gene TRBJ1-2, with D unresolved. V shed 5 bases and J shed 6 bases, with 23 bases lying between them. CDR1 and CDR2 (germline): SGHRS, YFSETQ. CDR3 length: 16 amino acids. This chain's CDR3 is CASSLQQIPKEDGYTF. The CDR3 coding sequence is TGCGCCAGCAGTCTACAACAGATACCCAAAGAAGATGGCTACACCTTC.

This rearrangement joins TRBV27 to TRBJ1-2; 7 bases agree with TRBD1. Trimming cost V 6 bases and J 6 bases; bases outside gene matches: 13. CDR1 MNHEY and CDR2 SMNVEV come from the germline V gene (reference sequence). The CDR3 runs 15 residues. The CDR3 coding sequence is TGTGCCAGCAGACCAATTGACAGGGTGGCAAATGGCTACACCTTC. It is translated as CASRPIDRVANGYTF.

This chain joins TRBV27 and TRBJ2-3, with D maybe TRBD2 (6 bases). The CDR3 has 14 residues. Germline V lookup: CDR1 MNHEY, CDR2 SMNVEV (reference sequence). Deletions cut 9 bases from V and 0 bases from J, with 13 bases between. CDR3 nucleotide sequence: TGTGCCAGTTGGAAGCGGGTGAGCACAGATACGCAGTATTTT. This encodes CASWKRVSTDTQYF.

The chain joins TRBV2 to TRBJ2-1, with 15 bases aligning to TRBD2. CDR1 and CDR2 (germline): SNHLY, FYNNEI. The junction had 4 bases not matched to a gene; V was cut back by 6 bases and J by 4 bases. This CDR3 region has 16 residues. The CDR3 here is CASSGLAGGTYNEQFF. The DNA of the CDR3 is TGTGCCAGCAGCGGACTAGCGGGGGGGACATACAATGAGCAGTTCTTC.

The V call is TRBV4-3, the J call TRBJ2-1, with TRBD2 identical over 10 bases. The CDR3 has 18 amino acids. The V and J ends lost 0 bases and 3 bases, in that order; junction bases with no gene match: 8. Looked up from germline, CDR1 is LGHNA and CDR2 is YSLEER. The CDR3 sequence: CASSQDQREGNFYNEQFF. Here the CDR3 DNA reads TGCGCCAGCAGCCAAGATCAGCGGGAGGGAAACTTCTACAATGAGCAGTTCTTC.

This rearrangement joins TRBV27 to TRBJ2-3; 7 bases line up with TRBD2. The CDR3 contains 14 residues. Germline values: CDR1 MNHEY, CDR2 SMNVEV (reference sequence). The ends lost 3 bases at V and 6 bases at J; junction bases unmatched: 6. The CDR3 DNA sequence: TGTGCCAGCAGTTTCACTAGCGAGTTGGATACGCAGTATTTT. Protein product: CASSFTSELDTQYF.

This clone showed up just once. The chain employs TRBV5-5 and TRBJ1-4; unclear D gene. Germline lookup yields CDR1 SGHKS and CDR2 YYEKEE (reference sequence). V was pared by 0 bases and J by 3 bases, with 6 bases between. This CDR3 spans 14 amino acids. The CDR3 protein is CASSLAYSNEKLFF. The DNA of the CDR3 is TGTGCCAGCAGCTTGGCCTACTCTAATGAAAAACTGTTTTTT.

This clone was counted a single time. This sequence joins TRBV6-5 and TRBJ2-7; 11 bases map to TRBD1. CDR1 MNHEY and CDR2 SVGAGI come from the germline V gene. The V and J ends lost 2 bases and 9 bases, in that order; junction bases with no gene match: 6. This CDR3 has 14 residues. The CDR3 is CASSYTGQGAAQYF. The DNA of the CDR3 is TGTGCCAGCAGTTACACAGGACAGGGGGCTGCGCAGTACTTC.

This clone was counted between two and nine times. The V call is TRBV19, the J call TRBJ2-7; TRBD2 matches at 9 bases. Trimming at V came to 2 bases and at J to 6 bases, leaving 5 bases not matched to a gene. The length of the CDR3 is 14 residues. The germline gives CDR1 LNHDA, CDR2 SQIVND (reference sequence). The chain's CDR3 is CASSIPGLAAEQYF. The CDR3 DNA sequence: TGTGCCAGTAGTATACCGGGACTAGCCGCCGAGCAGTACTTC.

The genes are TRBV5-1 and TRBJ2-3; 9 bases fit TRBD1. The CDR3 length is 13 residues. V shed 5 bases, J shed 3 bases, and the junction held 1 base outside the gene matches. Germline loops: CDR1 SGHRS, CDR2 YFSETQ. The CDR3, as DNA: TGCGCCAGCAGGGGGACAGGGACAGATACGCAGTATTTT. It specifies CASRGTGTDTQYF. The full variable domain, its missing parts supplied by reference TRBV5-1 and TRBJ2-3, is KAGVTQTPRYLIKTRGQQVTLSCSPISGHRSVSWYQQTPGQGLQFLFEYFSETQRNKGNFPGRFSGRQFSNSRSEMNVSTLELGDSALYLCASRGTGTDTQYFGPGTRLTVL.

This CDR3 reads CASSLETGLRSPLHF. CDR3 sequence (DNA): TGTGCCAGCAGCTTAGAGACAGGCCTTAGGTCACCCCTCCACTTT. The V and J genes are TRBV7-4 and TRBJ1-6, with D tentatively TRBD1 (6 bases). The CDR3 loop spans 15 amino acids. V dropped 1 base and J dropped 10 bases, with 14 bases sitting between them. CDR1 SGHVT and CDR2 SQSDAQ come from the germline V gene.